The rows below give T cell receptor beta chains drawn from one sample of a study of beta chain features in type 1 diabetes. Using immunoSEQ multiplex PCR, the repertoire was profiled, and TCRdb retains in-frame clones only, with some absent. The profile shows about 400,000 clones, roughly an eighth of them singletons. The sequenced material came from naive CD4+ T cells from blood. The receptors come from a man aged 18-30 years in good health. CDR3s include the opening cysteine and the closing phenylalanine or tryptophan. D genes are given only for firm matches. Rows may omit the clone size; those that give it use once, few, many or a size class.

clone_size j_call d_call v_call cdr3_aa cdr3_nt
few TRBJ2-1 TRBD1 TRBV6-6 CASSYSAPGQSEQFF TGTGCCAGCAGTTACTCAGCCCCGGGACAGAGTGAGCAGTTCTTC
NA TRBJ2-3 NA TRBV2 CASEFLADTQYF TGTGCCAGCGAGTTTCTAGCAGATACGCAGTATTTT
NA TRBJ1-2 NA TRBV30 CAWARLPARSYGYTF TGTGCCTGGGCTCGACTCCCAGCCCGCTCCTATGGCTACACCTTC
few TRBJ2-3 NA TRBV11-2 CASSLWRNSEVSTDTQYF TGTGCCAGCAGCTTATGGAGAAATTCGGAGGTTAGCACAGATACGCAGTATTTT
few TRBJ2-7 NA TRBV30 CAWSVPGEQYF TGTGCCTGGAGTGTACCCGGCGAGCAGTACTTC
NA TRBJ1-1 NA TRBV5-4 CASSLGPGEAFF TGTGCCAGCAGCTTGGGACCCGGGGAAGCTTTCTTT
few TRBJ1-2 TRBD1 TRBV30 CAWTDDRAGGYTF TGTGCCTGGACAGACGACAGGGCGGGTGGCTACACCTTC
NA TRBJ2-1 TRBD2 TRBV7-3 CASSLLAGGVLNEQFF TGTGCCAGCAGCTTACTGGCGGGGGGTGTCCTCAATGAGCAGTTCTTC
NA TRBJ1-4 TRBD1 TRBV7-2 CASSPDRGRDEKLFF TGTGCCAGCAGCCCCGACAGGGGGCGCGATGAAAAACTGTTTTTT
few TRBJ1-4 TRBD1 TRBV4-2 CASSQGQDNEKLFF TGTGCCAGCAGCCAGGGACAGGATAATGAAAAACTGTTTTTT
NA TRBJ2-3 NA TRBV7-2 CASRGTGPHRRYF TGTGCCAGCAGGGGAACAGGACCCCACCGTAGGTATTTT
few TRBJ1-5 NA TRBV18 CASSPGGEYQPQHF TGTGCCAGCTCACCAGGGGGCGAATATCAGCCCCAGCATTTT
NA TRBJ2-7 TRBD1 TRBV30 CAWSKDRGITYEQYF TGTGCCTGGAGTAAGGACAGGGGGATTACCTACGAGCAGTACTTC
NA TRBJ2-2 NA TRBV30 CAWSVLTFSGELFF TGTGCCTGGAGTGTACTCACCTTCTCCGGGGAGCTGTTTTTT
NA TRBJ2-2 NA TRBV29-1 CSVRRERDTGELFF TGCAGCGTTCGGAGGGAGAGAGACACCGGGGAGCTGTTTTTT
NA TRBJ2-6 TRBD1 TRBV7-2 CASSYRQGAGANVLTF TGTGCCAGCAGCTACCGTCAGGGGGCTGGGGCCAACGTCCTGACTTTC
NA TRBJ2-7 NA TRBV4-1 CASSREQVGPYEQYF TGCGCCAGCAGCCGGGAACAGGTTGGGCCCTACGAGCAGTACTTC
NA TRBJ2-7 NA TRBV29-1 CSVVQGSYEQYF TGCAGCGTTGTACAGGGCTCCTACGAGCAGTACTTC
NA TRBJ2-7 NA TRBV28 CASSWGGLQGVPYEQYF TGTGCCAGCAGTTGGGGAGGGCTACAGGGGGTACCCTACGAGCAGTACTTC